Below are 5 T cell receptor beta chains sequenced from a single sample in a study of siplizumab effects on memory and regulatory T cells. Method: immunoSEQ multiplex PCR; TCRdb's copy keeps in-frame clones and lacks some. Of some 100,000 clones detected, about 91% appear once; the ten largest clones hold around 0.68%. What was sequenced was Tregs sorted from blood. These receptors originate from a human donor in good health.

The rearrangement links TRBV2 to TRBJ2-5; tentative D call: TRBD2 (6 bases). CDR1 and CDR2 (germline): SNHLY, FYNNEI. The CDR3 runs 13 residues. V was shortened by 6 bases and J by 10 bases, with 18 bases between the two germline ends. This CDR3 reads CASSLPGTADQYF. In DNA, the CDR3 is TGTGCCAGCAGCCTACCCGGGACTGCAGACCAGTACTTC.

This clone was picked up one time. The chain carries TRBV6-4 and TRBJ2-1; TRBD1 is a possible D gene (5 bases). Trimming removed 6 bases at V and 9 bases at J, with 15 bases between. CDR1 and CDR2 (germline): MRHNA, SNTAGT. The CDR3 is 13 amino acids. Written as DNA, the CDR3 is TGTGCCAGCAGGGAGCTCCAGGGTGGTGAGCAGTTCTTC. This gives the protein CASRELQGGEQFF.

CDR3 protein: CASSLGQGVSYEQYF. CDR3 DNA sequence: TGTGCCAGCAGTTTGGGGCAGGGAGTCTCCTACGAGCAGTACTTC. The rearrangement joins TRBV2 to TRBJ2-7, with D perhaps assigned TRBD1 or TRBD2 (5 bases each). Germline CDR1 is SNHLY and CDR2 is FYNNEI. V lost 5 bases and J 0 bases, leaving 14 bases between the germline ends. The CDR3 runs to 15 residues. Using reference TRBV2 and TRBJ2-7 for the parts outside the CDR3, the full variable domain is EPEVTQTPSHQVTQMGQEVILRCVPISNHLYFYWYRQILGQKVEFLVSFYNNEISEKSEIFDDQFSVERPDGSNFTLKIRSTKLEDSAMYFCASSLGQGVSYEQYFGPGTRLTVT.

The rearrangement uses TRBV9 and TRBJ2-1; D is uncertain. With 0 bases removed from V and 8 bases from J, the gap between germline ends came to 15 bases. CDR1 and CDR2 (germline): SGDLS, YYNGEE. The CDR3 has 15 residues. The chain's CDR3 is CASSVGVIELDEQFF. Written as DNA, the CDR3 is TGTGCCAGCAGCGTAGGTGTAATAGAATTGGATGAGCAGTTCTTC.

V gene TRBV7-9 combines with J gene TRBJ2-5; 8 bases line up with TRBD2. The V segment lost 5 bases and the J segment 3 bases; nucleotides outside the gene matches: 11. CDR1 and CDR2 (germline): SEHNR, FQNEAQ (reference sequence). This CDR3 spans 16 amino acids. The chain's CDR3 is CASSPRRGAQEETQYF. CDR3 coding DNA: TGTGCCAGCAGCCCACGGCGGGGGGCCCAGGAAGAGACCCAGTACTTC.